The rows below give T cell receptor beta chains drawn from one sample of a study of shared clonotypes between healthy human individuals. TCRdb keeps only in-frame clones here, not all; method: immunoSEQ multiplex PCR. The sample consists of about 520,000 clones, more than 95% of them appearing once. Sequenced material: naive CD4+ T cells sorted from blood. These receptors were obtained from a woman under 40 in good health. Both conserved end residues are part of each CDR3. A D gene is named only where the DNA matches it firmly. Size values are once, few and many counts, or a class for expanded clones, and some rows have none.

D gene: NA; clone size: NA; J gene: TRBJ1-1; V gene: TRBV19; CDR3 protein: CASSIQDANTEAFF; CDR3 DNA: TGTGCCAGTAGTATACAGGATGCGAACACTGAAGCTTTCTTT
D gene: NA; clone size: NA; J gene: TRBJ2-7; V gene: TRBV6-5; CDR3 protein: CASGRMPGEQYF; CDR3 DNA: TGTGCCAGCGGGAGGATGCCAGGCGAGCAGTACTTC
D gene: NA; clone size: NA; J gene: TRBJ2-3; V gene: TRBV7-9; CDR3 protein: CASSLAGGDTQYF; CDR3 DNA: TGTGCCAGCAGCTTAGCGGGGGGAGATACGCAGTATTTT
D gene: TRBD2; clone size: once; J gene: TRBJ2-1; V gene: TRBV7-2; CDR3 protein: CASTRPGLASKARNEQFF; CDR3 DNA: TGTGCCAGCACCCGTCCGGGACTAGCATCAAAAGCTAGGAATGAGCAGTTCTTC
D gene: NA; clone size: NA; J gene: TRBJ2-3; V gene: TRBV4-1; CDR3 protein: CASSQDRFSTDTQYF; CDR3 DNA: TGCGCCAGCAGCCAAGATAGGTTTAGCACAGATACGCAGTATTTT
D gene: TRBD1; clone size: NA; J gene: TRBJ2-2; V gene: TRBV10-3; CDR3 protein: CAISEPGQGAGELFF; CDR3 DNA: TGTGCCATCAGTGAGCCGGGACAGGGGGCCGGGGAGCTGTTTTTT
D gene: NA; clone size: few; J gene: TRBJ2-7; V gene: TRBV2; CDR3 protein: CASTNSGTPYEQYF; CDR3 DNA: TGTGCCAGCACCAATAGCGGTACCCCCTACGAGCAGTACTTC
D gene: NA; clone size: NA; J gene: TRBJ2-7; V gene: TRBV4-1; CDR3 protein: CASSPRVIGGGTYEQYF; CDR3 DNA: TGCGCCAGCAGCCCAAGGGTCATCGGGGGAGGTACCTACGAGCAGTACTTC
D gene: NA; clone size: few; J gene: TRBJ1-5; V gene: TRBV29-1; CDR3 protein: CSVETGSNQPQHF; CDR3 DNA: TGCAGCGTTGAGACGGGGAGCAATCAGCCCCAGCATTTT
D gene: NA; clone size: once; J gene: TRBJ1-2; V gene: TRBV7-9; CDR3 protein: CASTPSRGNYGYTF; CDR3 DNA: TGTGCCAGCACCCCCTCCAGGGGCAACTATGGCTACACCTTC
D gene: NA; clone size: NA; J gene: TRBJ2-7; V gene: TRBV28; CDR3 protein: CASSLNLEQYF; CDR3 DNA: TGTGCCAGCAGTTTGAATTTAGAGCAGTACTTC
D gene: TRBD2; clone size: NA; J gene: TRBJ2-2; V gene: TRBV5-1; CDR3 protein: CASSLSTSAYTGELFF; CDR3 DNA: TGCGCCAGCAGCCTGTCCACTAGCGCCTATACCGGGGAGCTGTTTTTT
D gene: TRBD2; clone size: NA; J gene: TRBJ2-3; V gene: TRBV7-9; CDR3 protein: CASSLAAGGSTDTQYF; CDR3 DNA: TGTGCCAGCAGCTTAGCAGCGGGAGGGTCTACAGATACGCAGTATTTT
D gene: TRBD1; clone size: once; J gene: TRBJ2-5; V gene: TRBV5-1; CDR3 protein: CASSSGQGQETQYF; CDR3 DNA: TGCGCCAGCAGCTCTGGACAGGGGCAAGAGACCCAGTACTTC
D gene: NA; clone size: NA; J gene: TRBJ2-7; V gene: TRBV4-1; CDR3 protein: CASSRRGDSTSYEQYF; CDR3 DNA: TGCGCCAGCAGCCGCCGAGGCGACAGCACCTCCTACGAGCAGTACTTC
D gene: NA; clone size: NA; J gene: TRBJ2-2; V gene: TRBV10-3; CDR3 protein: CAITGELFF; CDR3 DNA: TGTGCCATAACCGGGGAGCTGTTTTTT
D gene: NA; clone size: NA; J gene: TRBJ1-5; V gene: TRBV6-1; CDR3 protein: CASSEGGSNQPQHF; CDR3 DNA: TGTGCCAGCAGTGAAGGAGGTAGCAATCAGCCCCAGCATTTT
D gene: TRBD1; clone size: NA; J gene: TRBJ1-5; V gene: TRBV19; CDR3 protein: CASSLRTGGMGNQPQHF; CDR3 DNA: TGTGCCAGTAGTCTGCGGACAGGGGGTATGGGCAATCAGCCCCAGCATTTT
D gene: NA; clone size: NA; J gene: TRBJ2-2; V gene: TRBV5-4; CDR3 protein: CASSLASLARGGELFF; CDR3 DNA: TGTGCCAGCAGCTTGGCCAGCCTAGCGCGGGGCGGGGAGCTGTTTTTT
D gene: NA; clone size: NA; J gene: TRBJ1-4; V gene: TRBV7-2; CDR3 protein: CASSYKTIGGSANEKLFF; CDR3 DNA: TGTGCCAGCAGTTATAAAACCATCGGAGGTTCAGCTAATGAAAAACTGTTTTTT
D gene: NA; clone size: NA; J gene: TRBJ2-3; V gene: TRBV11-2; CDR3 protein: CASSPPAATQYF; CDR3 DNA: TGTGCCAGCAGCCCGCCTGCTGCTACGCAGTATTTT
D gene: NA; clone size: NA; J gene: TRBJ2-1; V gene: TRBV11-2; CDR3 protein: CASSLAASYNEQFF; CDR3 DNA: TGTGCCAGCAGCTTAGCGGCATCTTACAATGAGCAGTTCTTC
D gene: NA; clone size: NA; J gene: TRBJ1-1; V gene: TRBV5-1; CDR3 protein: CASSLARDRKIFF; CDR3 DNA: TGCGCCAGCAGCTTGGCCCGCGACAGGAAAATTTTCTTT
D gene: TRBD2; clone size: NA; J gene: TRBJ2-5; V gene: TRBV19; CDR3 protein: CASSSGETQYF; CDR3 DNA: TGTGCCAGTTCTAGCGGAGAGACCCAGTACTTC
D gene: TRBD2; clone size: NA; J gene: TRBJ2-3; V gene: TRBV9; CDR3 protein: CASSVGLAGLLSTDTQYF; CDR3 DNA: TGTGCCAGCAGCGTAGGGCTAGCGGGACTCCTTAGCACAGATACGCAGTATTTT
D gene: NA; clone size: NA; J gene: TRBJ2-2; V gene: TRBV5-1; CDR3 protein: CASSLVGGGRTGELFF; CDR3 DNA: TGCGCCAGCAGCTTGGTTGGGGGAGGACGGACCGGGGAGCTGTTTTTT
D gene: TRBD2; clone size: NA; J gene: TRBJ2-2; V gene: TRBV19; CDR3 protein: CASRIPGLARTGELFF; CDR3 DNA: TGTGCCAGTAGGATCCCGGGACTAGCGAGGACCGGGGAGCTGTTTTTT
D gene: NA; clone size: NA; J gene: TRBJ2-5; V gene: TRBV5-1; CDR3 protein: CASSLMTGETQYF; CDR3 DNA: TGCGCCAGCAGCCTCATGACCGGGGAGACCCAGTACTTC
D gene: TRBD2; clone size: NA; J gene: TRBJ2-7; V gene: TRBV2; CDR3 protein: CASAGTSGRYEQYF; CDR3 DNA: TGTGCCAGCGCCGGGACTAGCGGGAGGTACGAGCAGTACTTC